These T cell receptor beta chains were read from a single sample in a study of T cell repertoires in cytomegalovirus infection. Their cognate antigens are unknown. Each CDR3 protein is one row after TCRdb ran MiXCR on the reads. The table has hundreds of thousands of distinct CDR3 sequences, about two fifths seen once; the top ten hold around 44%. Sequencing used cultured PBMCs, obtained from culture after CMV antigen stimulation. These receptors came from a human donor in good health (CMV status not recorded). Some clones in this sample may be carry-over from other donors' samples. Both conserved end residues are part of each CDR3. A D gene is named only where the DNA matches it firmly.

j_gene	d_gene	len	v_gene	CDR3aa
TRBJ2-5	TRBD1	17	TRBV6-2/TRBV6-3	CASSWDRTFGRKETQYF
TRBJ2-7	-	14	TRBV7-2	CASSLAAGWYEQYF
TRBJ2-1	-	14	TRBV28	CASSSPGGDNEQFF
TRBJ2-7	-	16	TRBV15	CATSSSGRPNSYEQYF
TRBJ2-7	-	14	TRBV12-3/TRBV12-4	CASSPPGRSYEQYF
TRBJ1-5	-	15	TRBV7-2	CASSFGVLSNQPQHF
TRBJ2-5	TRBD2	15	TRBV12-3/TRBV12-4	CASSFLAGVGETQYF
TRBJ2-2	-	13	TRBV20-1	CSASKGNTGELFF
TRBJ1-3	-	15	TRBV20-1	CSADRGGRGGNTIYF
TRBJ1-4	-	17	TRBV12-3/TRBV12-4	CASSATPEGATNEKLFF
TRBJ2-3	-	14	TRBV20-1	CSARDPRLFETQYF
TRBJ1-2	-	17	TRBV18	CASSQGIPGHTNYGYTF
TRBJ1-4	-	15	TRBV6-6	CASSYSERPDKKLFF